These 2 T cell receptor beta chains originate from one sample sequenced in a study of blood T cells in healthy people across ages. With a J-beta primer mix and a sample-barcoded 5' primer, a second PCR ran 7 to 11 cycles. Using its own MiXCR run on the 5' RACE reads, TCRdb lists one record per CDR3 protein. Among 2 million or so distinct CDR3 sequences, approximately 50% were seen once, and the ten largest hold over 2%. The sample taken for sequencing was blood. The source is a middle-aged woman in good health.

Many counts were recorded for this clonotype. The J gene is TRBJ1-5, the V gene TRBV27, with TRBD1 matching 9 bases. Trimming at V came to 9 bases and at J to 5 bases, leaving 2 bases not matched to a gene. From germline, CDR1 is MNHEY and CDR2 SMNVEV (reference sequence). There are 12 residues in the CDR3. The CDR3 here is CASRTGDQPQHF. The CDR3 DNA reads as TGTGCCAGTAGGACAGGGGATCAGCCCCAGCATTTT.

This chain links TRBV20-1 with TRBJ2-3, with TRBD2 identical over 11 bases. Per the germline V gene, CDR1 is DFQATT and CDR2 is SNEGSKA (reference sequence). The CDR3 covers 15 residues. Trimming cost V 0 bases and J 2 bases; bases outside gene matches: 1. Written as DNA, the CDR3 is TGCAGTGCTAGAGATAGCGGGGGGGACACAGATACGCAGTATTTT. Translation: CSARDSGGDTDTQYF.